This TCR beta chain was captured by sequencing in a study of cytomegalovirus exposure and HLA in healthy donors. Study outcomes and limitations: With later analysis, a missense DCLRE1C variant became linked to TCR beta V- and J-gene trimming. A later analysis reportedly found that, within productive TCRs, an Asian-associated ancestry cluster had fewer N-insertions than the mean observed across the approximately 660 donors. Many donors carried some public TCRs, although rarity characterized most TCR sequences. Later on, analysis showed that most CMV-associated TCR beta chains appeared to be HLA-restricted.

CDR1 and CDR2 (germline): GTSNPN, SVGIG (reference sequence). The V end lost 2 bases, the J end lost 2 bases, and 7 bases lay between the germline ends. The CDR3 spans 12 residues. This clone was counted between two and nine times. Its antigen is not identified. It was with 60 Vbeta and 13 Jbeta primers that the PCR ran. Only in-frame clones appear in the TCRdb table, and some are missing; sequencing was by immunoSEQ multiplex PCR. The table includes about 87,000 clones, 75% to 85% detected once. The material sequenced was PBMCs. This receptor was taken from a woman between 40 and 55 years old in good health and CMV-seronegative. This sequence joins TRBV30 and TRBJ2-7; D unresolved. In DNA, the CDR3 is TGTGCCTGGAGTCCTATTGCCTACGAGCAGTACTTC. This codes for CAWSPIAYEQYF.